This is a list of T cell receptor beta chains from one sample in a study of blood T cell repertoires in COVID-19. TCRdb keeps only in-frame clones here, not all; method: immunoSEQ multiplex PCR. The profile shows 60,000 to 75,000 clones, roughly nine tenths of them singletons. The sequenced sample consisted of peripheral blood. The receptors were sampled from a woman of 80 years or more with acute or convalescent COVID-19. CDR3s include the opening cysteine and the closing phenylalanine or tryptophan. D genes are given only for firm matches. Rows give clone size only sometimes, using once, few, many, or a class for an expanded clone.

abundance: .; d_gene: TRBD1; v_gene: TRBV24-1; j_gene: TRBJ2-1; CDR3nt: TGTGCCACCAGGGATAGGACAGGGGACAATGAGCAGTTCTTC; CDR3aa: CATRDRTGDNEQFF
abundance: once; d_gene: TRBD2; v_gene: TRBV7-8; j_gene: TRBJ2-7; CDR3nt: TGTGCCAGCAGCTTTCGTATCCCCGGACTAGCGGGCTCCTACGAGCAGTACTTC; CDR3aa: CASSFRIPGLAGSYEQYF
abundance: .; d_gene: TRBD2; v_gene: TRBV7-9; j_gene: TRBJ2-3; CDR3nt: TGTGCCAGCAGCCCGAGGGGAGCGGGGTACACAGATACGCAGTATTTT; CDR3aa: CASSPRGAGYTDTQYF
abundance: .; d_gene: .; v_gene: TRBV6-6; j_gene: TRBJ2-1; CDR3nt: TGTGCCAGCAGTCGACGAGCCGGGGTGGGCGGTTACAATGAGCAGTTCTTC; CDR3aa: CASSRRAGVGGYNEQFF
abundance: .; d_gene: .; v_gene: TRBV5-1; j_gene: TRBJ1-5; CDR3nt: TGCGCCAGCAGCCCAGACAGTAGCAATCAGCCCCAGCATTTT; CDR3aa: CASSPDSSNQPQHF
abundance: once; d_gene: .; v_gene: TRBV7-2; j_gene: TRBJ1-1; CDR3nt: TGTGCCAGCAGCCCTCTCACCGGGGAGGAAGCTTTCTTT; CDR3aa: CASSPLTGEEAFF
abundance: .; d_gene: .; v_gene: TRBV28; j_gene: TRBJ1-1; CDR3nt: TGTGCCAGCAGTTTAGCACAGGGAGCTTTCTTT; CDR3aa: CASSLAQGAFF
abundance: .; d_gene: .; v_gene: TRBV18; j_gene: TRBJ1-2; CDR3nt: TGTGCCAGCTCACCCTCGGTTGGGGGCGAAAGCTACACCTTC; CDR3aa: CASSPSVGGESYTF
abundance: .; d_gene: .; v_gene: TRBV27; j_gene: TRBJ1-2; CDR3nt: TGTGCCAGCAGTCCTACAGGGCGCTATGGCTACACCTTC; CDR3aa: CASSPTGRYGYTF
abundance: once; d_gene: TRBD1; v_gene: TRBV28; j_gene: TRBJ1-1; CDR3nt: TGTGCCAGCAGTGCCCCCGGACAGGGAGTTTGGAACACTGAAGCTTTCTTT; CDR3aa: CASSAPGQGVWNTEAFF